This T cell receptor (beta chain) comes out of a study of blood T cells in healthy people across ages. A J-beta primer mix and a sample-barcoded 5' primer were used in a second PCR of about 7 to 12 cycles. In TCRdb, the 5' RACE reads were re-called with MiXCR into one record per CDR3 protein. The sample gives more than 1 million distinct CDR3 sequences, 35% to 55% of which show up once; approximately 17% is in the top ten. V shed 2 bases and J shed 7 bases, with 13 bases lying between them. The CDR3 covers 13 residues. Per germline, CDR1 SGHRS and CDR2 YFSETQ. This sequence was found in an older woman in good health. Source material: blood. V is TRBV5-1 and J is TRBJ2-7, with D possibly matching TRBD2 (6 bases). The CDR3 DNA reads as TGCGCCAGCAGCTTCGAACTAGCAGGAGAGCAGTACTTC. This sequence encodes CASSFELAGEQYF. Combining the CDR3 with reference TRBV5-1 and TRBJ2-7 gives the whole variable domain KAGVTQTPRYLIKTRGQQVTLSCSPISGHRSVSWYQQTPGQGLQFLFEYFSETQRNKGNFPGRFSGRQFSNSRSEMNVSTLELGDSALYLCASSFELAGEQYFGPGTRLTVT.